The rows below give T cell receptor beta chains drawn from one sample of a study of T cell responses to AZD1222 COVID-19 vaccine. Profiled with immunoSEQ multiplex PCR; TCRdb holds only in-frame clones, not every one. The table records more than 95,000 clones, more than 70% of them present only once. The material sequenced was peripheral blood, taken on day 0 of AZD1222 vaccination. These receptors were taken from an adult in good health. Each CDR3 is given with its conserved first and last residue. The D gene is left open where the match is weak.

d_call,v_call,j_call,cdr3_nt,cdr3_aa
-,TRBV5-3,TRBJ1-4,TGTGCCAGAAGCTTGGAGGGGCGTGGCGACTGTGAAAAACTGTTTTTT,CARSLEGRGDCEKLFF
-,TRBV28,TRBJ2-5,TGTGCCAGCAGTTTTCAGACTAGTCGCCCCTATAAAGAGACCCAGTACTTC,CASSFQTSRPYKETQYF
-,TRBV12-5,TRBJ2-1,TGTGCTAGTGGTACTGGGGACGGGATAAGGGATGAGCAGTTCTTC,CASGTGDGIRDEQFF
-,TRBV5-1,TRBJ1-1,TGCGCCAGCAGCTTGGTTACAGGGTGGTTGGACACTGAAGCTTTCTTT,CASSLVTGWLDTEAFF
TRBD2,TRBV6-5,TRBJ2-7,TGTGCCAGCAGTTACTCTCCTAGCGGGAGGACCTACGAGCAGTACTTC,CASSYSPSGRTYEQYF
TRBD1,TRBV6-1,TRBJ1-6,TGTGCCAGCAGTGAGACAGGGGGGATAAGTTCACCCCTCCACTTT,CASSETGGISSPLHF
TRBD1,TRBV7-9,TRBJ2-5,TGTGCCAGCAGCCCCACGTTGGATTGGGACAGGGGGCCCCGGGAGACCCAGTACTTC,CASSPTLDWDRGPRETQYF
-,TRBV5-1,TRBJ2-2,TGCGCCAGCAGCTACGGAGGGCGAGGGGCCGGGGAGCTGTTTTTT,CASSYGGRGAGELFF
-,TRBV7-5,TRBJ2-3,TGTGTCAGAAGCTTAGCGCCAGGTCTCACAGATACGCAGTATTTT,CVRSLAPGLTDTQYF
TRBD2,TRBV28,TRBJ2-1,TGTGCCAGCAGTTTACCCGGGGCTAGCGGACGCAATGAGCAGTTCTTC,CASSLPGASGRNEQFF
TRBD2,TRBV19,TRBJ2-3,TGTGCCAGCACGTGGGCGGGAGGTCAAGCAGATACGCAGTATTTT,CASTWAGGQADTQYF
TRBD1,TRBV24-1,TRBJ1-2,TGTGCCACCGGCGGGACAGGGGCGGAAGATGGCTACACCTTC,CATGGTGAEDGYTF